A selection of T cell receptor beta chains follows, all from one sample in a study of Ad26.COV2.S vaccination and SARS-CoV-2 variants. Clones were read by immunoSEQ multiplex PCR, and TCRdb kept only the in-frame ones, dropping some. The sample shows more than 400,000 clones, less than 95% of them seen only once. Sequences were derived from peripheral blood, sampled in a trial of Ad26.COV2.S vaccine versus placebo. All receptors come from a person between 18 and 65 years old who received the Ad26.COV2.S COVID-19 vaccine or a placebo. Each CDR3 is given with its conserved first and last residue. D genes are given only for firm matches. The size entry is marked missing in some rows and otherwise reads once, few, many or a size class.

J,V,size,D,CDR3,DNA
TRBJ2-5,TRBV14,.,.,CASSAEETQYF,TGTGCCAGCAGCGCGGAAGAGACCCAGTACTTC
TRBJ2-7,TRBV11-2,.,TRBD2,CASSLRAGTSGLPYEQYF,TGTGCCAGCAGCTTAAGGGCGGGGACTAGCGGGCTTCCCTACGAGCAGTACTTC
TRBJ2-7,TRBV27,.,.,CASSLYPPQISDLYEQYF,TGTGCCAGCAGTTTATACCCCCCCCAGATTAGCGATCTCTACGAGCAGTACTTC
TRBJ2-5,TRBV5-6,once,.,CASSSQETQYF,TGTGCCAGCAGCTCCCAAGAGACCCAGTACTTC
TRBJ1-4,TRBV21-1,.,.,CASSKVSRVEDEKLFF,TGTGCCAGCAGCAAAGTTTCGAGGGTGGAGGATGAAAAACTGTTTTTT
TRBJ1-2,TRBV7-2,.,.,CASSSPDRADNYGYTF,TGTGCCAGCAGCTCCCCGGACAGAGCAGATAACTATGGCTACACCTTC
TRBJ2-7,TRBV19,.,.,CASSIGGSSYEQYF,TGTGCCAGTAGTATTGGAGGGAGCTCCTACGAGCAGTACTTC
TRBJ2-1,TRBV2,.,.,CASSGGSSYNEQFF,TGTGCCAGCAGTGGGGGGAGCTCCTACAATGAGCAGTTCTTC
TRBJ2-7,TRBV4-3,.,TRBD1,CASSRATGGSSYEQYF,TGCGCCAGCAGCCGCGCGACAGGGGGGAGTTCCTACGAGCAGTACTTC
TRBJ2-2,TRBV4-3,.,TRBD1,CASSQGQGAGTGELFF,TGCGCCAGCAGCCAGGGACAGGGGGCGGGCACCGGGGAGCTGTTTTTT
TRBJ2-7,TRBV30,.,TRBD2,CAWSVLGREGLSYEQYF,TGTGCCTGGAGTGTACTGGGGCGGGAGGGCCTCTCCTACGAGCAGTACTTC
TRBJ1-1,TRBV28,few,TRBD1,CASSLFRTGPTEAFF,TGTGCCAGCAGTTTATTTAGGACAGGGCCCACTGAAGCTTTCTTT
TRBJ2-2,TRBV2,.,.,CASSVENTGELFF,TGTGCCAGCAGTGTCGAGAACACCGGGGAGCTGTTTTTT
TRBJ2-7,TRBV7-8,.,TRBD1,CASSLAYYRDRGMYEQYF,TGTGCCAGCAGCTTAGCATACTACCGGGACAGGGGGATGTACGAGCAGTACTTC
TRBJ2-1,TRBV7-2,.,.,CASSLESYNEQFF,TGTGCCAGCAGCTTAGAATCGTACAATGAGCAGTTCTTC
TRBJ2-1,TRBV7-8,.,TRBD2,CASSATGAGEGHEQFF,TGTGCCAGCAGCGCTACGGGAGCGGGAGAAGGTCATGAGCAGTTCTTC
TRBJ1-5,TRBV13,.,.,CASSFGSKSNQPQHF,TGTGCCAGCAGCTTCGGATCCAAGAGCAATCAGCCCCAGCATTTT
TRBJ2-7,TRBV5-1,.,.,CASSLEVDSYEQYF,TGCGCCAGCAGCTTGGAGGTGGACTCCTACGAGCAGTACTTC
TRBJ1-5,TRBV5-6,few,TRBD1,CASRTGTALLNQPQHF,TGTGCCAGCAGAACCGGGACAGCCCTTCTTAATCAGCCCCAGCATTTT
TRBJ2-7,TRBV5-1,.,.,CASSLEAGRFHEQYF,TGCGCCAGCAGCTTGGAGGCAGGGAGATTCCACGAGCAGTACTTC
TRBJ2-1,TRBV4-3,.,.,CASSQDRGGPSYNEQFF,TGCGCCAGCAGCCAAGATCGCGGCGGGCCCTCCTACAATGAGCAGTTCTTC
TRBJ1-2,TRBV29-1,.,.,CSVVRSQYGYTF,TGCAGCGTTGTCAGATCTCAATATGGCTACACCTTC
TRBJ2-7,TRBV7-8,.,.,CASSRGVSYEQYF,TGTGCCAGCAGCAGGGGGGTCTCCTACGAGCAGTACTTC
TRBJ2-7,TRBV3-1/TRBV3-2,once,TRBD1,CASSSGQGYEQYF,TGTGCCAGCAGCTCGGGACAGGGTTACGAGCAGTACTTC
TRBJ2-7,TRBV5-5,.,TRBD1,CASSTGQGSYEQYF,TGTGCCAGCAGCACGGGACAGGGGTCCTACGAGCAGTACTTC
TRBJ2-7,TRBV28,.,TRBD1,CASKKQGVFYEQYF,TGTGCCAGCAAGAAGCAGGGGGTCTTCTACGAGCAGTACTTC
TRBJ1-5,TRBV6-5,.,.,CASTPDVGQPQHF,TGTGCCAGCACCCCTGACGTTGGACAGCCCCAGCATTTT
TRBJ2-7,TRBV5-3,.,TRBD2,CARFGWTSRNSYEQYF,TGTGCCAGATTTGGCTGGACTAGCCGAAACTCCTACGAGCAGTACTTC
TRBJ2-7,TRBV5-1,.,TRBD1,CASSSGTGFDEQYF,TGCGCCAGCAGCTCCGGGACAGGGTTCGACGAGCAGTACTTC
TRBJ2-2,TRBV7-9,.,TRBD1,CASSLLSRGPDTGELFF,TGTGCCAGCAGCTTGTTGTCCAGGGGGCCTGACACCGGGGAGCTGTTTTTT
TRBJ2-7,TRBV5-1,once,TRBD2,CASSPRSGGLALEQYF,TGCGCCAGCAGCCCTAGGTCGGGGGGATTGGCTCTCGAGCAGTACTTC
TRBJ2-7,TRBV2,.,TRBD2,CASSEGGGWAYEQYF,TGTGCCAGCAGTGAAGGGGGGGGATGGGCTTACGAGCAGTACTTC
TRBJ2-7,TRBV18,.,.,CASSPREFPTYEQYF,TGTGCCAGCTCACCTCGGGAGTTCCCCACCTACGAGCAGTACTTC
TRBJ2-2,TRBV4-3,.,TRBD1,CASSQDYRGLTGELFF,TGCGCCAGCAGCCAAGATTACAGGGGGCTTACCGGGGAGCTGTTTTTT
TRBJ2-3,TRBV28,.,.,CASRGGVADTQYF,TGTGCCAGCAGAGGTGGGGTAGCAGATACGCAGTATTTT
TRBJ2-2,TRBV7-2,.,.,CASSLSTGELFF,TGTGCCAGCAGCTTAAGTACCGGGGAGCTGTTTTTT
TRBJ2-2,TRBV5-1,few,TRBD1,CATHLGTANTGELFF,TGCGCCACGCATCTCGGGACAGCGAACACCGGGGAGCTGTTTTTT
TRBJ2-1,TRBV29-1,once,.,CSVEGWSSYNEQFF,TGCAGCGTTGAGGGCTGGAGCTCCTACAATGAGCAGTTCTTC
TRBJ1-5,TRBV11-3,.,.,CASSLVPGQPQHF,TGTGCCAGCAGCTTAGTCCCTGGGCAGCCCCAGCATTTT
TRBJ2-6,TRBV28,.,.,CASSLIRAGANVLTF,TGTGCCAGCAGTTTAATCAGGGCTGGGGCCAACGTCCTGACTTTC
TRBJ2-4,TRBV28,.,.,CASSPTVGKNIQYF,TGTGCCAGCAGTCCCACAGTGGGCAAAAACATTCAGTACTTC
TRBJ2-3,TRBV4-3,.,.,CTSSQEKEGGRDTQYF,TGCACCAGCAGCCAAGAGAAGGAGGGCGGGCGAGATACGCAGTATTTT
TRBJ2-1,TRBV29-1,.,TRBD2,CSVVRDNRRTSGDNEQFF,TGCAGCGTCGTCCGGGACAACCGACGGACTAGCGGGGACAATGAGCAGTTCTTC
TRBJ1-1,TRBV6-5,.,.,CASSRGTGNTEAFF,TGTGCCAGCAGTCGAGGGACGGGGAACACTGAAGCTTTCTTT
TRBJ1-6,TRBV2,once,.,CASSPELTDSPLHF,TGTGCCAGCAGTCCCGAGCTCACCGATTCACCCCTCCACTTT
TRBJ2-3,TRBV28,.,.,CASSQGRTARQGTQYF,TGTGCCAGCAGTCAGGGCCGGACAGCGCGGCAGGGTACGCAGTATTTT
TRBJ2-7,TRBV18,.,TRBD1,CASSETGGFDEQYF,TGTGCCAGCTCAGAAACAGGGGGTTTCGACGAGCAGTACTTC
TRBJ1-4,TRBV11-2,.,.,CASSRGEVTNEKLFF,TGTGCCAGCAGCCGGGGGGAAGTAACTAATGAAAAACTGTTTTTT
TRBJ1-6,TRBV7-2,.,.,CASTGGRAPGNSPLHF,TGTGCCAGCACCGGCGGCAGAGCTCCTGGTAATTCACCCCTCCACTTT
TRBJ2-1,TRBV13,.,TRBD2,CASSISSGSYNEQFF,TGTGCCAGCAGCATCTCTAGCGGCTCCTACAATGAGCAGTTCTTC
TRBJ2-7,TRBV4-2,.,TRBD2,CASSQTSGSYEQYF,TGTGCCAGCAGCCAAACTAGCGGGAGCTACGAGCAGTACTTC
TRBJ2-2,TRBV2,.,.,CASSSIGGTGELFF,TGTGCCAGCAGTTCGATTGGGGGGACCGGGGAGCTGTTTTTT
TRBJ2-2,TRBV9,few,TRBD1,CASSVTGDGELFF,TGTGCCAGCAGCGTGACAGGGGACGGGGAGCTGTTTTTT
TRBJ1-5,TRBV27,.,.,CASSWLGNNQPQHF,TGTGCCAGCAGTTGGCTGGGGAACAATCAGCCCCAGCATTTT
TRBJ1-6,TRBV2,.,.,CASRSGVSYNSPLHF,TGTGCCAGCAGATCAGGGGTTTCCTATAATTCACCCCTCCACTTT
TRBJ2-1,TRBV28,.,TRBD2,CASSLTSALSYNEQFF,TGTGCCAGCAGCCTTACTAGCGCACTATCCTACAATGAGCAGTTCTTC
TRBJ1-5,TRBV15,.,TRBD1,CATSPRDRPNQPQHF,TGTGCCACCAGCCCCCGGGACAGGCCCAATCAGCCCCAGCATTTT
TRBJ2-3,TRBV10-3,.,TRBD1,CAITRDRVTSTDTQYF,TGTGCCATCACCCGGGACAGGGTGACTAGCACAGATACGCAGTATTTT
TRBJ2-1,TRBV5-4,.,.,CASRPPSVSYNEQFF,TGTGCCAGCAGGCCCCCTAGCGTCTCCTACAATGAGCAGTTCTTC